The 32 T cell receptor beta chains below come from one sample, sequenced in a study of blood T cell repertoires in COVID-19. Sequencing used immunoSEQ multiplex PCR; TCRdb keeps in-frame clones, though not all of them. The sample consists of some 40,000 clones, roughly 80% of them appearing once. The sequenced material came from peripheral blood. These receptors all come from a man in his 70s with acute or convalescent COVID-19.

The rearrangement links TRBV14 to TRBJ2-2, with a possible D match to TRBD1 (5 bases). Germline lookup yields CDR1 SGHDN and CDR2 FVKESK. V lost 5 bases, J lost 7 bases, and 11 bases lay in between. CDR3 length: 13 amino acids. CDR3 region: CASSLQAVGELFF. The CDR3 region has the DNA TGTGCCAGCAGCTTACAGGCTGTCGGGGAGCTGTTTTTT.

This clone has just one count. The CDR3: CASSQSYRTGEKLFF. Written as DNA, the CDR3 is TGCGCCAGCAGCCAAAGTTATAGAACGGGGGAAAAACTGTTTTTT. The rearrangement uses TRBV4-3 and TRBJ1-4, with D uncertain. The CDR3 has 15 amino acids. The germline gives CDR1 LGHNA, CDR2 YSLEER. The V end was cut by 2 bases, the J end by 8 bases, with 15 bases between.

This clone was observed once. The rearrangement links TRBV7-3 to TRBJ1-4; 7 bases map to TRBD1. CDR1 and CDR2 (germline): SGHTA, FQGTGA. This CDR3 is built from 14 residues. V trimming: 2 bases; J trimming: 5 bases; junction bases outside the gene matches: 2. The CDR3 region has the DNA TGTGCCAGCAGCTTAGGCAGGGGGAATGAAAAACTGTTTTTT. It encodes CASSLGRGNEKLFF.

This clone was counted once. V gene TRBV7-9 combines with J gene TRBJ1-1; the match to TRBD1 covers 8 bases. Germline loops: CDR1 SEHNR, CDR2 FQNEAQ (reference sequence). Unmatched junction bases numbered 2, after V lost 1 base and J lost 1 base. The CDR3 covers 15 residues. CDR3 in amino acids: CASSLGGTGNTEAFF. The CDR3 DNA follows: TGTGCCAGCAGCTTAGGCGGGACAGGGAACACTGAAGCTTTCTTT.

The chain combines TRBV11-2 with TRBJ1-2, with a weak D call TRBD1 (6 bases). The CDR3 spans 15 residues. Trimming cost V 0 bases and J 4 bases, with 12 bases left between them. CDR1 SGHAT and CDR2 FQNNGV come from the germline V gene. CDR3 in amino acids: CASSLEQGQGYGYTF. The CDR3 bases are TGTGCCAGCAGCTTAGAACAGGGCCAGGGCTATGGCTACACCTTC.

The chain links TRBV5-1 to TRBJ2-1, with D perhaps TRBD2 (7 bases). Germline V gene lookup returns CDR1 SGHRS and CDR2 YFSETQ. The V and J ends lost 5 bases and 7 bases respectively, with 22 bases between them. The CDR3 spans 16 residues. The chain's CDR3 is CASRPRTGGGPNEQFF. CDR3 coding DNA: TGCGCCAGCAGACCTAGGACTGGCGGGGGCCCGAATGAGCAGTTCTTC. The full variable domain, its missing parts supplied by reference TRBV5-1 and TRBJ2-1, is KAGVTQTPRYLIKTRGQQVTLSCSPISGHRSVSWYQQTPGQGLQFLFEYFSETQRNKGNFPGRFSGRQFSNSRSEMNVSTLELGDSALYLCASRPRTGGGPNEQFFGPGTRLTVL.

J is TRBJ1-1 and V is TRBV10-3; 9 positions agree with TRBD1. CDR1 ENHRY and CDR2 SYGVKD come from the germline V gene. The V gene end was trimmed by 0 bases and the J gene end by 5 bases; junction bases not matched to a gene: 1. The CDR3 has 14 amino acids. The CDR3 nucleotides read TGTGCCATCAGTGAGTCGACAGGGGGGACTGAAGCTTTCTTT. Protein sequence: CAISESTGGTEAFF.

V usage is TRBV12-5 and J usage is TRBJ1-2; 10 bases are a match to TRBD1. CDR1 is LGHNT and CDR2 is FRNRAP in the germline V gene. The CDR3 consists of 16 residues. Trimming removed 1 base from V and 4 bases from J; junction bases left unmatched: 6. The chain's CDR3 is CASGLGDRGISYGYTF. CDR3 sequence (DNA): TGTGCTAGTGGTTTGGGGGACAGGGGTATCAGCTATGGCTACACCTTC. The entire variable domain, with the rest obtained from reference TRBV12-5 and TRBJ1-2, is as follows: DARVTQTPRHKVTEMGQEVTMRCQPILGHNTVFWYRQTMMQGLELLAYFRNRAPLDDSGMPKDRFSAEMPDATLATLKIQPSEPRDSAVYFCASGLGDRGISYGYTFGSGTRLTVV.

The V call is TRBV27, the J call TRBJ1-2; TRBD1 matches at 8 bases. V lost 5 bases, J lost 3 bases, and 2 bases stayed unmatched. The CDR3 has 13 amino acids. In germline, CDR1 is MNHEY, CDR2 SMNVEV (reference sequence). The CDR3 coding sequence is TGTGCCAGCAGTCCCAGGGGGCACTATGGCTACACCTTC. Amino acid sequence: CASSPRGHYGYTF.

The chain links TRBV4-3 to TRBJ1-2, with 9 bases identical to TRBD1. The length of the CDR3 is 17 residues. CDR1 is LGHNA, CDR2 YSLEER, per germline. Trimming took 0 bases from V and 4 from J; bases not matched to a gene: 9. The DNA of the CDR3 is TGCGCCAGCAGCCAAGAAGCCCTGGGACAGGGAGGCTATGGCTACACCTTC. It specifies CASSQEALGQGGYGYTF.

The chain uses TRBV9 and TRBJ1-4; D gene uncertain. V shed 2 bases and J shed 5 bases, with 10 bases lying between them. This CDR3 spans 14 amino acids. Germline CDR1 SGDLS, CDR2 YYNGEE. CDR3 DNA: TGTGCCAGCAGCGTCGGGGTTGGGAATGAAAAACTGTTTTTT. The encoded protein is CASSVGVGNEKLFF.

The rearrangement joins TRBV7-3 to TRBJ1-1; 7 bases are shared with TRBD1. V lost 6 bases and J lost 5; bases outside the gene matches: 6. Germline V gives CDR1 SGHTA, CDR2 FQGTGA. The CDR3 is 13 residues long. CDR3 in amino acids: CASSTGVGTEAFF. Written as DNA, the CDR3 is TGTGCCAGCAGTACAGGGGTAGGAACTGAAGCTTTCTTT.

This chain joins TRBV7-8 and TRBJ1-5; 9 bases align to TRBD1. CDR1 SGHVS and CDR2 FQNEAQ come from the germline V gene. The CDR3 consists of 15 residues. V was clipped by 5 bases and J by 2 bases; unmatched bases: 4. This chain's CDR3 is CASSPRTGGNQPQHF. For the CDR3, the DNA is TGTGCCAGCAGCCCGCGGACAGGGGGCAATCAGCCCCAGCATTTT.

This chain uses TRBV5-4 with TRBJ2-7; 12 positions agree with TRBD1. Germline CDR1 is SGHNT and CDR2 is YYREEE (reference sequence). The CDR3 extends over 16 amino acids. The J segment lost 6 bases and the V segment lost 0 bases, leaving 7 bases of the junction unmatched. CDR3 nucleotides: TGTGCCAGCAGCTTGGCCACGGGACAGGGGGCGGGCGAGCAGTACTTC. It translates to CASSLATGQGAGEQYF.

V is TRBV5-4 and J is TRBJ1-2, with D unclear. This CDR3 is built from 14 residues. Germline CDR1 is SGHNT and CDR2 is YYREEE (reference sequence). The V gene lost 4 bases and the J gene lost 5 bases, with 15 bases spanning the gap. In nucleotides, the CDR3 is TGTGCCAGCAGCCACCCCCAGGATAGATATGGCTACACCTTC. This translates into CASSHPQDRYGYTF.

The genes are TRBV30 and TRBJ2-2; 8 positions match TRBD2. The trim removed 4 bases at V and 5 bases at J, leaving 12 bases unmatched. This CDR3 region has 16 residues. Germline assignment: CDR1 GTSNPN and CDR2 SVGIG (reference sequence). The CDR3 is CAWMVTGGPVTGELFF. The CDR3 region has the DNA TGTGCCTGGATGGTAACGGGGGGGCCGGTAACCGGGGAGCTGTTTTTT.

The J gene is TRBJ2-1, the V gene TRBV19; TRBD2 matches at 8 bases. The germline V gene encodes CDR1 LNHDA and CDR2 SQIVND (reference sequence). The length of the CDR3 is 14 residues. V lost 3 bases, J lost 14 bases, and 12 bases stayed unmatched. The CDR3 loop is CASSIVAQRGNEFF. As DNA, the CDR3 is TGTGCCAGTAGTATTGTTGCCCAGCGGGGGAACGAGTTCTTC.

J is TRBJ2-7 and V is TRBV7-8, with 7 bases lining up with TRBD2. There are 16 residues in the CDR3. From germline, CDR1 is SGHVS and CDR2 FQNEAQ. With V trimmed by 5 bases and J by 0 bases, 10 bases remained unmatched. The CDR3 region is CASSPGGGRISYEQYF. CDR3 DNA: TGTGCCAGCAGCCCGGGAGGCGGGCGGATCTCCTACGAGCAGTACTTC. The complete variable domain, with remaining parts taken from reference TRBV7-8 and TRBJ2-7, reads GAGVSQSPRYKVAKRGQDVALRCDPISGHVSLFWYQQALGQGPEFLTYFQNEAQLDKSGLPSDRFFAERPEGSVSTLKIQRTQQEDSAVYLCASSPGGGRISYEQYFGPGTRLTVT.

CDR3 loop: CASSLEGSAQPQHF. In DNA form, the CDR3 reads TGTGCCAGCAGCTTAGAAGGGAGCGCTCAGCCCCAGCATTTT. J is TRBJ1-5 and V is TRBV7-9; no clear D. The CDR3 spans 14 residues. Germline lookup yields CDR1 SEHNR and CDR2 FQNEAQ (reference sequence). The germline V and J ends were trimmed by 1 base and 6 bases, with 10 bases remaining between them.

This sequence joins TRBV28 and TRBJ1-3; D gene uncertain. This CDR3 has 14 residues. Germline V gene lookup returns CDR1 MDHEN and CDR2 SYDVKM. Trimming removed 3 bases from V and 0 bases from J, with 6 bases in between. The chain's CDR3 is CASSFVDSGNTIYF. CDR3 nucleotide sequence: TGTGCCAGCAGTTTCGTAGACTCTGGAAACACCATATATTTT.

The chain has TRBV7-3 and TRBJ2-2, with D perhaps TRBD1 (5 bases). The CDR3 totals 16 residues. Looked up from germline, CDR1 is SGHTA and CDR2 is FQGTGA. V shed 5 bases and J shed 5 bases, with 18 bases lying between them. CDR3 amino acids: CASSPQAPGSTGELFF. The CDR3 DNA sequence: TGTGCCAGCAGCCCCCAGGCTCCAGGGTCAACCGGGGAGCTGTTTTTT.

This chain joins TRBV4-2 and TRBJ2-1; the match to TRBD1 covers 9 bases. Germline V gives CDR1 LGHNA, CDR2 YNFKEQ. J was trimmed by 4 bases and V by 2 bases; bases with no gene match: 15. This CDR3 region has 19 residues. The chain's CDR3 is CASSQTSTTGTGLYNEQFF. CDR3 nucleotides: TGTGCCAGCAGCCAAACCTCAACGACCGGGACAGGGCTATACAATGAGCAGTTCTTC.

The CDR3, as DNA: TGTGCCAGCAGCCAAGAAAGGGGTTCTAATGAAAAACTGTTTTTT. Its translation is CASSQERGSNEKLFF. V is TRBV3-1 (or the pseudogene TRBV3-2) and J is TRBJ1-4; a weak D match, TRBD1 (5 bases). Germline V gene data show CDR1 as LGHDT and CDR2 as YNNKEL (reference sequence). V was pared by 0 bases and J by 3 bases, with 8 bases between. CDR3 length: 15 amino acids.

This CDR3 reads CASSLTERNSPLHF. DNA for the CDR3: TGTGCCAGCAGCTTGACAGAAAGAAATTCACCCCTCCACTTT. J is TRBJ1-6 and V is TRBV5-4, with unresolved D. The germline gives CDR1 SGHNT, CDR2 YYREEE (reference sequence). V was cut by 1 base and J by 7 bases, with 9 bases left in between. The CDR3 is made up of 14 amino acids.

The chain has TRBV7-2 and TRBJ2-1, with TRBD2 identical over 9 bases. Germline V gene data show CDR1 as SGHTA and CDR2 as FQGNSA. The V segment lost 4 bases and the J segment 9 bases; nucleotides outside the gene matches: 10. The length of the CDR3 is 15 residues. The chain's CDR3 is CASSSSRGGASEQFF. Written as DNA, the CDR3 is TGTGCCAGCAGCTCGTCTCGCGGGGGGGCATCTGAGCAGTTCTTC.

The chain joins TRBV12-3 or TRBV12-4 to TRBJ1-2; D not resolved. CDR3 length: 13 residues. V was shortened by 7 bases and J by 2 bases, with 11 bases between the two germline ends. This CDR3 reads CASTTMENYGYTF. DNA for the CDR3: TGTGCCAGCACTACCATGGAGAACTATGGCTACACCTTC.

This clone was recorded a few times. The genes are TRBV2 and TRBJ1-1; D is unresolved. The CDR3 contains 13 residues. CDR1 and CDR2 (germline): SNHLY, FYNNEI. The V end lost 5 bases, the J end lost 5 bases, and 12 bases lay between the germline ends. The CDR3 sequence: CASSSLEGTEAFF. The CDR3 DNA follows: TGTGCCAGCAGTTCCCTAGAGGGAACTGAAGCTTTCTTT.

The genes are TRBV3-1 (or the pseudogene TRBV3-2) and TRBJ1-1; TRBD1 might be the D (5 bases). The ends were cut back, 6 bases at V and 4 bases at J, with 9 bases in the middle. Germline lookup yields CDR1 LGHDT and CDR2 YNNKEL (reference sequence). CDR3 length equals 12 residues. The CDR3 region has the DNA TGTGCCAGCAGAGCGGGGGGCACTGAAGCTTTCTTT. This translates into CASRAGGTEAFF.

The rearrangement joins TRBV28 to TRBJ2-5; 7 bases agree with TRBD2. V gave up 10 bases and J gave up 4 bases; unmatched junction bases: 21. The CDR3 has 17 residues. The V gene's germline CDR1 is MDHEN and CDR2 SYDVKM. The CDR3: CATLPHVAAGLGETQYF. The CDR3, as DNA: TGTGCCACTCTCCCTCATGTCGCAGCGGGGTTGGGAGAGACCCAGTACTTC.

This sequence joins TRBV9 and TRBJ2-7; unclear D gene. Trimming removed 4 bases at V and 6 bases at J, with 14 bases between. CDR1 is SGDLS and CDR2 is YYNGEE in the germline V gene. The CDR3 consists of 13 residues. The CDR3 nucleotides are TGTGCCAGCAGCACAGCCGCGAGAGCCGAGCAGTACTTC. It codes for CASSTAARAEQYF.

The chain joins TRBV29-1 to TRBJ1-2; tentatively, D is TRBD1 (5 bases). Germline V gives CDR1 SQVTM, CDR2 ANQGSEA. This CDR3 comprises 17 residues. V shed 0 bases and J shed 8 bases, with 25 bases lying between them. The CDR3 here is CSVEDGSYTDEKGGYTF. As DNA, the CDR3 is TGCAGCGTTGAAGATGGGTCATACACGGACGAAAAGGGGGGCTACACCTTC.

The chain employs TRBV5-1 and TRBJ2-5; D is possibly TRBD2 (5 bases). CDR1 is SGHRS, CDR2 YFSETQ, per germline. The CDR3 spans 16 residues. The V gene lost 2 bases and the J gene lost 2 bases, with 16 bases spanning the gap. CDR3 sequence reads: CASSFTARTLQETQYF. The DNA for the CDR3 is TGCGCCAGCAGCTTTACCGCCAGGACTCTTCAAGAGACCCAGTACTTC.